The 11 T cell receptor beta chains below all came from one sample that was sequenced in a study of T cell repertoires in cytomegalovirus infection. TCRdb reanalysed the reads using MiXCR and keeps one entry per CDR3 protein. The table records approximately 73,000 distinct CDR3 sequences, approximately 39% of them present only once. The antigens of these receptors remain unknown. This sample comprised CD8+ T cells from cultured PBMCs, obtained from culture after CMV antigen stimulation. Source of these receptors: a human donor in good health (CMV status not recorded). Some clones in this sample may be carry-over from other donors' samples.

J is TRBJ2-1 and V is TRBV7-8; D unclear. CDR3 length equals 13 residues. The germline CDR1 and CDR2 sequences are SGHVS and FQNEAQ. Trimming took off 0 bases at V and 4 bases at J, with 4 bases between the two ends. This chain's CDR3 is CASSLATYNEQFF. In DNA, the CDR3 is TGTGCCAGCAGCTTAGCGACGTACAATGAGCAGTTCTTC.

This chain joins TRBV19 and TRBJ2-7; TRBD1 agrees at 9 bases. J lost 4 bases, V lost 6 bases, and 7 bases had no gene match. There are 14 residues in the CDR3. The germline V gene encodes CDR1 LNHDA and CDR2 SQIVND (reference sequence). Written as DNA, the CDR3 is TGTGCCAGTAGCACAGGGGGCGCCGGTTACGAGCAGTACTTC. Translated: CASSTGGAGYEQYF. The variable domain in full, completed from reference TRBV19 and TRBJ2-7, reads DGGITQSPKYLFRKEGQNVTLSCEQNLNHDAMYWYRQDPGQGLRLIYYSQIVNDFQKGDIAEGYSVSREKKESFPLTVTSAQKNPTAFYLCASSTGGAGYEQYFGPGTRLTVT.

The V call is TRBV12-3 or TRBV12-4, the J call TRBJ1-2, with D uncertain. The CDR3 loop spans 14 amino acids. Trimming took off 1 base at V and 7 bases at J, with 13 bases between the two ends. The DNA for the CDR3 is TGTGCCAGCAGTTTAGGTGGCGCCCAGATTGGCTACACCTTC. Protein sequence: CASSLGGAQIGYTF.

The CDR3 DNA is TGTGCCAGCAGCACAGAAGGTTGGAAACAAGAGACCCAGTACTTC. Protein sequence: CASSTEGWKQETQYF. The chain is built from TRBV7-9 and TRBJ2-5; D remains unclear. This CDR3 comprises 15 residues. Germline V gives CDR1 SEHNR, CDR2 FQNEAQ (reference sequence). The germline V and J ends were trimmed by 5 bases and 2 bases, with 15 bases remaining between them.

This CDR3 is CASSDPTTSSTDTQYF. The DNA of the CDR3 is TGTGCCAGCAGTGACCCGACAACCTCTAGCACAGATACGCAGTATTTT. The gene calls are TRBV25-1 and TRBJ2-3, with no clear D. The CDR3 spans 16 residues. Germline loops: CDR1 MGHDK, CDR2 SYGVNS. V was pared by 3 bases and J by 0 bases, with 13 bases between.

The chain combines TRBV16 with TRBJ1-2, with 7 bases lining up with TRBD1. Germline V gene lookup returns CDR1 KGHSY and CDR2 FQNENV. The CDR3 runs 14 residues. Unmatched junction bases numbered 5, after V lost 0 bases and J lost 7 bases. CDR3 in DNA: TGTGCCAGCAGCCAATCCGTCACAGGGGCTGGCTACACCTTC. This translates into CASSQSVTGAGYTF.

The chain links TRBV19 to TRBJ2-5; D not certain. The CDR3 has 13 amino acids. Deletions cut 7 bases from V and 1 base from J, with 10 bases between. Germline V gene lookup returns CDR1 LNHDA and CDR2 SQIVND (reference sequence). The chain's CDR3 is CASKARIQETQYF. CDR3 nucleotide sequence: TGTGCCAGTAAAGCACGGATCCAAGAGACCCAGTACTTC.

Here the CDR3 DNA reads TGTGCCAGCAGCCCGAGGGACCGTGGGACTGAAGCTTTCTTT. This encodes CASSPRDRGTEAFF. The V gene is TRBV7-6, the J gene TRBJ1-1; TRBD1 might be the D (5 bases). With 5 bases removed from V and 5 bases from J, the gap between germline ends came to 15 bases. Germline V gene lookup returns CDR1 SGHVS and CDR2 FNYEAQ. This CDR3 region has 14 residues.

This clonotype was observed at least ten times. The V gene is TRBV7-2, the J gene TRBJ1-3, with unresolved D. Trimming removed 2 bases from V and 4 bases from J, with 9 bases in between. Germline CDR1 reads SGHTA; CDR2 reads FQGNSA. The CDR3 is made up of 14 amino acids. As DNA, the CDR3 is TGTGCCAGCAGCTTACAGGATCACGGAAACACCATATATTTT. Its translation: CASSLQDHGNTIYF.

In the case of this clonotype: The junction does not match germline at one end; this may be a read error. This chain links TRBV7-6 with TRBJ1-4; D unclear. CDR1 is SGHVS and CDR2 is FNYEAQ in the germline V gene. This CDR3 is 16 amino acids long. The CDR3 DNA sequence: TGTGCCCGCAGTCTCGGAAGACAAAAGGCGGGGGAAAAACTGTTTTTT. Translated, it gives CARSLGRQKAGEKLFF. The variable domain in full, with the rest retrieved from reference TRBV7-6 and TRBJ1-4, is GAGVSQSPRYKVTKRGQDVALRCDPISGHVSLYWYRQALGQGPEFLTYFNYEAQQDKSGLPNDRFSAERPEGSISTLTIQRTEQRDSAMYRCARSLGRQKAGEKLFFGSGTQLSVL.

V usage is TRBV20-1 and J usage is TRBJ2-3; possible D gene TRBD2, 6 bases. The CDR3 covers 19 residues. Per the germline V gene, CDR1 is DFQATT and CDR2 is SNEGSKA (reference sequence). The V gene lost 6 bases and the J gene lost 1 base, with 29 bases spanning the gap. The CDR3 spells CSATAWGYDGTLGTDTQYF. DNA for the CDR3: TGCAGTGCCACCGCTTGGGGGTACGACGGGACTTTAGGCACAGATACGCAGTATTTT.